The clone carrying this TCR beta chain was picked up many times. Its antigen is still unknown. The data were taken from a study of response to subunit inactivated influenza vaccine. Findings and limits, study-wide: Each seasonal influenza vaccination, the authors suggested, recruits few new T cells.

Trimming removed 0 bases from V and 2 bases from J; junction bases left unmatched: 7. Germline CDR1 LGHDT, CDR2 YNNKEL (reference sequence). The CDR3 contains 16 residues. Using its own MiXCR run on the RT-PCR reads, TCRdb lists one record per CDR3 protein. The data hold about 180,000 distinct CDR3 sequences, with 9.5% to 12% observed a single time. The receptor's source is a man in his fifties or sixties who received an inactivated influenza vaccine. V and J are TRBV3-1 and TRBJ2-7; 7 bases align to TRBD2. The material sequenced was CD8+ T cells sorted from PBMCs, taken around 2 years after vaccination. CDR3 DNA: TGTGCCAGCAGCCAAGAAACCGGGAGGTTGACCTACGAGCAGTACTTC. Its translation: CASSQETGRLTYEQYF.